A selection of T cell receptor beta chains follows, all from one sample in a study of brain T cells in children with intractable seizures. Clones were sequenced by immunoSEQ multiplex PCR, and TCRdb holds only the in-frame ones, with some missing. The sample lists roughly 110,000 clones, roughly 94% occurring once. Sequencing used peripheral blood, obtained at surgery. Receptor source: a boy in the first two years of life with hemimegalencephaly and intractable seizures. CDR3s include the opening cysteine and the closing phenylalanine or tryptophan. Fields, in order: J gene, clone size, V gene, D gene, CDR3 DNA, CDR3 protein. A D gene is named only where the DNA matches it firmly. A clone size is listed for some rows: how often the clone was seen (once, few, many), or a class if it is expanded.

TRBJ2-1 . TRBV5-4 . TGTGCCAGCAGCCTAAACCCTCTGGAGCAGTTCTTC CASSLNPLEQFF
TRBJ2-5 . TRBV11-3 TRBD1 TGTGCCAGCAGCCTACAGGGGCCCGAGACCCAGTACTTC CASSLQGPETQYF
TRBJ2-3 . TRBV5-1 . TGCGCCAGCAGCTTGGGAGTCCGGGGAGATACGCAGTATTTT CASSLGVRGDTQYF
TRBJ2-1 . TRBV9 . TGTGCCAGCAGCGTTGTAGGGACAACCTACAATGAGCAGTTCTTC CASSVVGTTYNEQFF
TRBJ2-2 . TRBV5-1 . TGCGCCAGCAGCTTGGTGGACCGAAACACCGGGGAGCTGTTTTTT CASSLVDRNTGELFF
TRBJ1-4 few TRBV28 TRBD1 TGTGCCAGCAGCCGCCTGGACAGGGGTAATGAAAAACTGTTTTTT CASSRLDRGNEKLFF
TRBJ1-1 . TRBV5-1 . TGCGCCAGCAGCGGAAGGTTTGAAGCTTTCTTT CASSGRFEAFF
TRBJ2-5 . TRBV7-6 . TGTGCCAGCAGCTCACATACAGGGCAAGAGACCCAGTACTTC CASSSHTGQETQYF
TRBJ1-1 . TRBV28 . TGTGCCAGCACCACAAGGGGAAGGGACATGAACACTGAAGCTTTCTTT CASTTRGRDMNTEAFF
TRBJ1-2 . TRBV2 TRBD1 TGTGCTATAAGGGGGCAGGGGAACTATGGCTACACCTTC CAIRGQGNYGYTF
TRBJ2-2 . TRBV24-1 . TGTGCCACCAGTGATTATGGAATAGACACCGGGGAGCTGTTTTTT CATSDYGIDTGELFF
TRBJ2-1 . TRBV29-1 TRBD2 TGCAGCGCCCCCCTGGGACGGGAGGACCGGCTGTGGGAGCAGTTCTTC CSAPLGREDRLWEQFF
TRBJ1-1 . TRBV18 . TGTGCCAGCTCACCACAGGTTGCTTCGATGAACACTGAAGCTTTCTTT CASSPQVASMNTEAFF
TRBJ2-7 . TRBV4-1 TRBD2 TGCGCCAGCAGCCAAGGTGCTAGCGGCTTCTCCTACGAGCAGTACTTC CASSQGASGFSYEQYF
TRBJ2-1 . TRBV10-3 TRBD1 TGTGCCATCAGTTTGCGGTTGGACAGGGAAAACAATGAGCAGTTCTTC CAISLRLDRENNEQFF
TRBJ2-2 . TRBV7-4 . TGTGCCAGCAGCCTTAAGAGGAGGTTCGTTTGGACTGGTGGCGGGGAGCTGTTTTTT CASSLKRRFVWTGGGELFF
TRBJ2-4 . TRBV28 . TGTGCCAGCAGTTTACCGGGGTTGGCAGGGTCGCTTTTGAAAAATCAGTACTTC CASSLPGLAGSLLKNQYF
TRBJ2-4 . TRBV7-8 . TGTGCCAGCAGCCCGCGGGGCGTGCCGGTTGCCAAAAACATTCAGTACTTC CASSPRGVPVAKNIQYF
TRBJ1-1 . TRBV9 . TGTGCCAGCAGCGCGGGGGTTGGGCGAGGGGCTGAAGCTTTCTTT CASSAGVGRGAEAFF
TRBJ2-7 once TRBV9 TRBD1 TGTGCCAGCAGCGTCTCACCGGGACAGGATTCCTACGAGCAGTACTTC CASSVSPGQDSYEQYF
TRBJ1-3 . TRBV5-1 TRBD1 TGCGCCAGCAGCTTGGGACAGGGGGCTGGAAACACCATATATTTT CASSLGQGAGNTIYF
TRBJ2-2 . TRBV3-1/TRBV3-2 TRBD1 TGTGCCAGCAGCCAGGTCCCGGGACAGGGGAACACCGGGGAGCTGTTTTTT CASSQVPGQGNTGELFF
TRBJ2-7 . TRBV11-2 . TGTGCCAGCAGATATACCGCCCACAGGTACAGGCCAGGCAACGAGCAGTACTTC CASRYTAHRYRPGNEQYF
TRBJ2-1 . TRBV19 . TGTGCCAGTAGTCGACAGTTGCTCTACAATGAGCAGTTCTTC CASSRQLLYNEQFF